One sample yielded the 12 T cell receptor beta chains listed below, sequenced in a study of response to subunit inactivated influenza vaccine. From the RT-PCR reads, TCRdb called clonotypes with MiXCR, one entry per CDR3 protein. The table shows about 570,000 distinct CDR3 sequences, with over 9% occurring only once. These data were also reused for a study on T cells expressing NK-cell markers. From that paper: It was by 5'RACE template switching with UMIs that TCR beta cDNA was made.

The material sequenced was PBMCs from blood, taken on the day of vaccination. These receptors were collected from a man aged 50 to 59 who received an inactivated influenza vaccine.

The gene calls are TRBV30 and TRBJ1-3; D gene uncertain. Germline V gene data show CDR1 as GTSNPN and CDR2 as SVGIG (reference sequence). V lost 0 bases to trimming and J lost 1 base, with 13 bases between them. The CDR3 is 16 residues long. The CDR3 protein is CAWSVSGRYSGNTIYF. The CDR3, as DNA: TGTGCCTGGAGTGTGAGCGGAAGGTATTCTGGAAACACCATATATTTT.

This clonotype was seen a handful of times. V gene TRBV4-2 combines with J gene TRBJ2-7, with D perhaps matching TRBD1 (5 bases). The CDR3 totals 15 residues. Trimming stripped 0 bases from V and 5 bases from J, with 14 bases between. CDR1 LGHNA and CDR2 YNFKEQ come from the germline V gene. The CDR3 spells CASSQDRAQVDEQYF. The CDR3 DNA sequence: TGTGCCAGCAGCCAAGATCGAGCACAGGTGGACGAGCAGTACTTC.

This clonotype was counted many times. The CDR3 nucleotides are TGTGCCATCAGCGGAGGGCCAACTAGCGGCAATGAGCAGTTCTTC. Residues: CAISGGPTSGNEQFF. V is TRBV10-3 and J is TRBJ2-1; TRBD2 matches 8 bases. Germline assignment: CDR1 ENHRY and CDR2 SYGVKD. The CDR3 sequence is 15 residues long. Trimming at V came to 6 bases and at J to 6 bases, leaving 10 bases not matched to a gene.

This clonotype was found a few times. The chain employs TRBV11-2 and TRBJ2-7; 9 bases map to TRBD1. V lost 5 bases, J lost 2 bases, and 7 bases stayed unmatched. CDR3 length: 15 residues. In germline, CDR1 is SGHAT, CDR2 FQNNGV. As DNA, the CDR3 is TGTGCCAGCAGCATCTGGACAGGGGCCCCCTACGAGCAGTACTTC. Residues: CASSIWTGAPYEQYF. Combining the CDR3 with reference TRBV11-2 and TRBJ2-7 gives the whole variable domain EAGVAQSPRYKIIEKRQSVAFWCNPISGHATLYWYQQILGQGPKLLIQFQNNGVVDDSQLPKDRFSAERLKGVDSTLKIQPAKLEDSAVYLCASSIWTGAPYEQYFGPGTRLTVT.

The gene calls are TRBV18 and TRBJ2-3; 10 nucleotides align to TRBD1. CDR1 and CDR2 from the germline V gene are KGHSH and LQKENI. J was trimmed by 4 bases and V by 3 bases; bases with no gene match: 10. The CDR3 spans 17 residues. The CDR3 region has the DNA TGTGCCAGCTCACCCTTCCGGGACAGGGGCCTCTCAGATACGCAGTATTTT. This translates into CASSPFRDRGLSDTQYF.

This sequence joins TRBV28 and TRBJ2-5; 8 positions match TRBD2. The germline V gene encodes CDR1 MDHEN and CDR2 SYDVKM. V trimming: 3 bases; J trimming: 5 bases; junction bases outside the gene matches: 11. CDR3 length equals 16 residues. CDR3 sequence: CASSFRSSGFGETQYF. As DNA, the CDR3 is TGTGCCAGCAGTTTCCGGTCTAGCGGGTTTGGGGAGACCCAGTACTTC. The entire variable domain, with the rest obtained from reference TRBV28 and TRBJ2-5, is as follows: DVKVTQSSRYLVKRTGEKVFLECVQDMDHENMFWYRQDPGLGLRLIYFSYDVKMKEKGDIPEGYSVSREKKERFSLILESASTNQTSMYLCASSFRSSGFGETQYFGPGTRLLVL.

This clonotype appeared a few times. The rearrangement uses TRBV20-1 and TRBJ2-7, with 9 bases identical to TRBD2. This CDR3 has 18 residues. V shed 0 bases, J shed 3 bases, and the junction held 15 bases outside the gene matches. The germline V gene has CDR1 DFQATT and CDR2 SNEGSKA (reference sequence). The CDR3 DNA is TGCAGTGCTAGAGATCGCGAGTCGCGGGGGGGCCCTAGCTACGAGCAGTACTTC. Amino acids: CSARDRESRGGPSYEQYF.

This clonotype was seen a few times. The V and J genes are TRBV5-1 and TRBJ1-1; 7 bases align to TRBD1. This CDR3 is built from 15 residues. V lost 0 bases to trimming and J lost 7 bases; unmatched junction nucleotides: 9. Germline V lookup: CDR1 SGHRS, CDR2 YFSETQ. Here the CDR3 reads CASSLGTGGRLEAFF. CDR3 bases: TGCGCCAGCAGCTTGGGGACAGGCGGACGTCTTGAAGCTTTCTTT. The full variable domain, with the rest looked up from reference TRBV5-1 and TRBJ1-1, is KAGVTQTPRYLIKTRGQQVTLSCSPISGHRSVSWYQQTPGQGLQFLFEYFSETQRNKGNFPGRFSGRQFSNSRSEMNVSTLELGDSALYLCASSLGTGGRLEAFFGQGTRLTVV.

This clonotype was seen a few times. The chain combines TRBV7-2 with TRBJ2-7; D remains ambiguous. The germline V and J ends were trimmed by 2 bases and 0 bases, with 8 bases remaining between them. CDR3 length equals 14 residues. Germline CDR1 is SGHTA and CDR2 is FQGNSA. The CDR3 here is CASSLPTRSYEQYF. In nucleotides, the CDR3 is TGTGCCAGCAGCTTACCCACCCGCTCCTACGAGCAGTACTTC.

V and J are TRBV4-2 and TRBJ2-7; the D call may be TRBD1 or TRBD2 (5 bases each). The CDR3 covers 15 residues. CDR1 is LGHNA and CDR2 is YNFKEQ in the germline V gene. V shed 0 bases and J shed 5 bases, with 14 bases lying between them. CDR3 coding DNA: TGTGCCAGCAGCCAAGAAGGGGACCCGAGCGACGAGCAGTACTTC. This sequence encodes CASSQEGDPSDEQYF.

This chain links TRBV4-3 with TRBJ2-1, with D uncertain. Trimming removed 4 bases at V and 4 bases at J, with 8 bases between. Per germline, CDR1 LGHNA and CDR2 YSLEER. This CDR3 has 13 residues. This CDR3 reads CASSLLQYNEQFF. For the CDR3, the DNA is TGCGCCAGCAGCCTCCTCCAATACAATGAGCAGTTCTTC.

The rearrangement uses TRBV29-1 and TRBJ2-5; no definite D call. Germline lookup yields CDR1 SQVTM and CDR2 ANQGSEA. The CDR3 is 13 amino acids. Trimming took 4 bases from V and 5 from J, leaving 14 bases between them. CDR3 nucleotides: TGCAGCGTTGTTAGCATGCTGGCGGAGACCCAGTACTTC. Protein: CSVVSMLAETQYF.